The 6 T cell receptor beta chains below were found in one sample sequenced in a study of cytomegalovirus exposure and HLA in healthy donors. Measured with immunoSEQ multiplex PCR; TCRdb has only the in-frame clones, and not every one. This sample yields 110,000 or so clones, of which about 84% are seen a single time; around 5% belongs to the top ten. Sequencing was carried out using PBMCs. The receptors shown here come from a young man in good health and CMV-seronegative.

The chain carries TRBV14 and TRBJ2-3; 8 bases agree with TRBD2. The V segment lost 4 bases and the J segment 1 base; nucleotides outside the gene matches: 7. Germline CDR1 and CDR2: SGHDN and FVKESK. The CDR3 totals 16 residues. In nucleotides, the CDR3 is TGTGCCAGCAGCCCCGCCCCGGGACTAGGCACAGATACGCAGTATTTT. Translating it yields CASSPAPGLGTDTQYF.

J is TRBJ1-3 and V is TRBV11-2, with a weak D call TRBD1 (5 bases). CDR3 length equals 15 residues. The germline gives CDR1 SGHAT, CDR2 FQNNGV. Trimming removed 5 bases at V and 1 base at J, with 12 bases between. CDR3 nucleotide sequence: TGTGCCAGCAGCCCCCGGCAGGGATCTGGAAACACCATATATTTT. Amino acid sequence: CASSPRQGSGNTIYF. The full variable domain, in which reference TRBV11-2 and TRBJ1-3 provide the parts outside the CDR3, is EAGVAQSPRYKIIEKRQSVAFWCNPISGHATLYWYQQILGQGPKLLIQFQNNGVVDDSQLPKDRFSAERLKGVDSTLKIQPAKLEDSAVYLCASSPRQGSGNTIYFGEGSWLTVV.

The rearrangement uses TRBV5-4 and TRBJ1-4, with 9 bases lining up with TRBD1. In germline, CDR1 is SGHNT, CDR2 YYREEE (reference sequence). The J segment lost 5 bases and the V segment lost 3 bases, leaving 2 bases of the junction unmatched. CDR3 length: 14 amino acids. The CDR3 DNA reads as TGTGCCAGCAGCTCCGGGACAGGGAATGAAAAACTGTTTTTT. It encodes CASSSGTGNEKLFF.

This clone appeared a single time. The V and J genes are TRBV6-1 and TRBJ1-5, with 7 bases aligning to TRBD1. In germline, CDR1 is MNHNS, CDR2 SASEGT. V shed 7 bases, J shed 4 bases, and the junction held 7 bases outside the gene matches. The CDR3 spans 14 residues. The CDR3 protein is CASTKTGTNQPQHF. The CDR3 nucleotides read TGTGCCAGCACCAAGACAGGGACGAATCAGCCCCAGCATTTT.

This clone was seen just once. The chain uses TRBV9 and TRBJ1-2; TRBD1 agrees at 9 bases. The germline V gene encodes CDR1 SGDLS and CDR2 YYNGEE. V shed 0 bases and J 4 bases; nucleotides not matched to a gene: 13. The CDR3 is 18 residues long. This CDR3 reads CASSVAGAGQGIGYGYTF. The CDR3 DNA reads as TGTGCCAGCAGCGTAGCCGGGGCGGGACAGGGAATCGGCTATGGCTACACCTTC. The whole variable domain, remainder taken from reference TRBV9 and TRBJ1-2, is DSGVTQTPKHLITATGQRVTLRCSPRSGDLSVYWYQQSLDQGLQFLIQYYNGEERAKGNILERFSAQQFPDLHSELNLSSLELGDSALYFCASSVAGAGQGIGYGYTFGSGTRLTVV.

This clone was seen only a few times. As DNA, the CDR3 is TGTGCCAGCATCGGGGGTCCCTACGAGCAGTACTTC. It yields the protein CASIGGPYEQYF. The chain carries TRBV27 and TRBJ2-7; maybe TRBD2 (6 bases). The ends were cut back, 7 bases at V and 2 bases at J, with 9 bases in the middle. CDR3 size: 12 residues. Germline CDR1 reads MNHEY; CDR2 reads SMNVEV (reference sequence).